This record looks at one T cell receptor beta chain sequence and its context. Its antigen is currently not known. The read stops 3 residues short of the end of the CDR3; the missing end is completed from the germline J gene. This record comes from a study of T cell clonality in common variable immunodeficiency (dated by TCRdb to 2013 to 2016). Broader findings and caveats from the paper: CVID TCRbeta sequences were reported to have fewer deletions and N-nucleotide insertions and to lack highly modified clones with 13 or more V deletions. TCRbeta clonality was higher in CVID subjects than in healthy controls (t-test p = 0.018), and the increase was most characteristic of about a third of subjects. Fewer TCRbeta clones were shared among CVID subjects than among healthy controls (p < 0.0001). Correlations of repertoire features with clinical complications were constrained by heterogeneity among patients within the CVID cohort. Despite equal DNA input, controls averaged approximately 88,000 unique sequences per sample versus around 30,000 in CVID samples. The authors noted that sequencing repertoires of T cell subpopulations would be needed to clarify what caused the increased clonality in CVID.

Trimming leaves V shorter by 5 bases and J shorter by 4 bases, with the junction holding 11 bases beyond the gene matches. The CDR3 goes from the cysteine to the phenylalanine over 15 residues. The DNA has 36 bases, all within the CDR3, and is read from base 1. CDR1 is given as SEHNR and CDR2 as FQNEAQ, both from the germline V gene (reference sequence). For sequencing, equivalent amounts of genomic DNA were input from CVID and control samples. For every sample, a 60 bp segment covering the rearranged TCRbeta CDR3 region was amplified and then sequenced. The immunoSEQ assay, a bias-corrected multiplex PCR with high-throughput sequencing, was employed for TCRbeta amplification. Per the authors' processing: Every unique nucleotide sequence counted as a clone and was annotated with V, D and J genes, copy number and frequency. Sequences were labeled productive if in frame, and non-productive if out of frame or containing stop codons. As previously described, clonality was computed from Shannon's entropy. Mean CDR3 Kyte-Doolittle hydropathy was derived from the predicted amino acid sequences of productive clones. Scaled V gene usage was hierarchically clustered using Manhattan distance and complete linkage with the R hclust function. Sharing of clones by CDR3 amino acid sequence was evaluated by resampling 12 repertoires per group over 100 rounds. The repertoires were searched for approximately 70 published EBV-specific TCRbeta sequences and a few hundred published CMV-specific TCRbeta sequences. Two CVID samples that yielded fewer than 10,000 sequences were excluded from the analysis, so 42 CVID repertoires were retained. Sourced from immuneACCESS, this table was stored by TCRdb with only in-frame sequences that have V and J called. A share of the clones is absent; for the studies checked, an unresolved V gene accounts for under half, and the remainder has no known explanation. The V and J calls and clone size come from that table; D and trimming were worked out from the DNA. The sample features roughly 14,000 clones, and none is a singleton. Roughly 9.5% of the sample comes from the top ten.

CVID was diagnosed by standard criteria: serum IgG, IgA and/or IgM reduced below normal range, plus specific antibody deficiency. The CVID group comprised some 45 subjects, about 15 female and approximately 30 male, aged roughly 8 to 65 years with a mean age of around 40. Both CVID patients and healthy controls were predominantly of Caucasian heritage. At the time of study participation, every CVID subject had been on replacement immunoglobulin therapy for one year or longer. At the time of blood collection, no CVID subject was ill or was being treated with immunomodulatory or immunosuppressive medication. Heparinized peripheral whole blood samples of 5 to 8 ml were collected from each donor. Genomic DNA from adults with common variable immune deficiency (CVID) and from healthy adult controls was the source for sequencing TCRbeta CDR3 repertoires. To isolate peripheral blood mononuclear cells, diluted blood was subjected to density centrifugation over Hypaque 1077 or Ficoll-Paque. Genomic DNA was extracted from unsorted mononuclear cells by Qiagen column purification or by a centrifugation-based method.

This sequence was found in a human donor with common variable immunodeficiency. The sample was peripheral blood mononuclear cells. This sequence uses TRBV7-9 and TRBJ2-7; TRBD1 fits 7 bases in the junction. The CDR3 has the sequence CASSPIGTATYEQYF. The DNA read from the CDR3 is TGTGCCAGCAGCCCCATCGGGACAGCAACTTACGAG.